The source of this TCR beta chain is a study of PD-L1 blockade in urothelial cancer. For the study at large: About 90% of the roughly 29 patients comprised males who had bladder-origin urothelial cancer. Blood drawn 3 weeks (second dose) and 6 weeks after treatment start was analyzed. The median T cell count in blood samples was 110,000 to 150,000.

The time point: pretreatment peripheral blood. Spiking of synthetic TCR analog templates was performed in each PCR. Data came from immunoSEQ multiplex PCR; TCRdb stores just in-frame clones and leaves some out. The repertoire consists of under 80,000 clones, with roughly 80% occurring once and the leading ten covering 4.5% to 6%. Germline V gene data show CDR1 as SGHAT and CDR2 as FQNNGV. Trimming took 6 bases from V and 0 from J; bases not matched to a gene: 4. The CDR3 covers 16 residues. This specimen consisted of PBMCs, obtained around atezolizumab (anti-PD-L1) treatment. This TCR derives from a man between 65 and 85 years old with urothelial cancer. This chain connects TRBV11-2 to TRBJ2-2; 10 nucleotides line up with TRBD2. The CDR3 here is CASSFGLAANTGELFF. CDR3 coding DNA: TGTGCCAGCAGTTTCGGACTAGCGGCGAACACCGGGGAGCTGTTTTTT.